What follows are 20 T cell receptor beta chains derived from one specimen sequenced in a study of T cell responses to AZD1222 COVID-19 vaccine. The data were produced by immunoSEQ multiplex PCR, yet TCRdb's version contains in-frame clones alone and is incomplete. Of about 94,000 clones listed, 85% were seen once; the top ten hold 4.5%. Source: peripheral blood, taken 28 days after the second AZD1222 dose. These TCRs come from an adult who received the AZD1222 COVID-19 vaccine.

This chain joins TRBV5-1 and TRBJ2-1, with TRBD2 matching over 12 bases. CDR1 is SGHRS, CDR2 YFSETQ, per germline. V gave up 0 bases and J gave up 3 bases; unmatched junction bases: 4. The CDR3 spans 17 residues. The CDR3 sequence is CASSLGLAGVNYNEQFF. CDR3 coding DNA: TGCGCCAGCAGCTTGGGACTAGCGGGGGTAAACTACAATGAGCAGTTCTTC.

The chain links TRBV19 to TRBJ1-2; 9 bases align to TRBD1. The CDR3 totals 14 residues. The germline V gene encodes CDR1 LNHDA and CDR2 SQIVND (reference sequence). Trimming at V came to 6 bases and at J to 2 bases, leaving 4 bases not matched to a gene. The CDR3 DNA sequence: TGTGCCAGTAGAACGACAGGGGGGAACTATGGCTACACCTTC. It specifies CASRTTGGNYGYTF.

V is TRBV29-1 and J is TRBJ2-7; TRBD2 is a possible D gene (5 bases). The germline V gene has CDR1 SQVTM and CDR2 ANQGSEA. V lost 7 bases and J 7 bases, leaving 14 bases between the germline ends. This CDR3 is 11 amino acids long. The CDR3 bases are TGCAGCGCCGGGAAGTCTTTTGAGCAGTACTTC. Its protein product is CSAGKSFEQYF.

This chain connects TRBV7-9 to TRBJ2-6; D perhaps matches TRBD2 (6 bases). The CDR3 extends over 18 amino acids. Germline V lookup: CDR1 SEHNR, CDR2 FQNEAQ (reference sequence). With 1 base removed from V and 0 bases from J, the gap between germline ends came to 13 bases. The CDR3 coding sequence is TGTGCCAGCAGCTTAGGAGGGATCGGGAGCTCTGGGGCCAACGTCCTGACTTTC. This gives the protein CASSLGGIGSSGANVLTF.

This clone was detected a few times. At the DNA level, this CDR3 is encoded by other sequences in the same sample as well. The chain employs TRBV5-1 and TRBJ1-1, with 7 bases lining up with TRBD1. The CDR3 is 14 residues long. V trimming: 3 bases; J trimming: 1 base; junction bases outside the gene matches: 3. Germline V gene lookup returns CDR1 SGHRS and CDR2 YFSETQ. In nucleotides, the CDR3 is TGCGCCAGCAGCTCGCAGGGGGGGAACACTGAAGCTTTCTTT. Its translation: CASSSQGGNTEAFF.

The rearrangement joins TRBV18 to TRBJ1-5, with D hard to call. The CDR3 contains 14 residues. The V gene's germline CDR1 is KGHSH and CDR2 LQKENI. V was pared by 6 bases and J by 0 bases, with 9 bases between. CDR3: CASSNSYSNQPQHF. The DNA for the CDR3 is TGTGCCAGCTCGAACAGCTATAGCAATCAGCCCCAGCATTTT.

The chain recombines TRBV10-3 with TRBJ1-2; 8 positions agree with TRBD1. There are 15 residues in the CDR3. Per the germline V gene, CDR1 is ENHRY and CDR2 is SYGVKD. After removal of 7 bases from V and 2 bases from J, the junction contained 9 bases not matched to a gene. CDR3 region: CAIMDRQGTNYGYTF. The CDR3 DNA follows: TGTGCCATCATGGACAGACAGGGGACCAACTATGGCTACACCTTC.

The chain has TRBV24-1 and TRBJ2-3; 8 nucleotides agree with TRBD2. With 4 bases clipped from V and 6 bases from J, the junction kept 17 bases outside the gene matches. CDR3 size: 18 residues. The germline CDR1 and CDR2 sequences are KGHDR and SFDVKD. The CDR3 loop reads CATSDPRTGTSGFDTQYF. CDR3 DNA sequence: TGTGCCACCAGTGACCCCCGGACCGGGACTAGTGGCTTTGATACGCAGTATTTT.

For the CDR3, the DNA is TGTGCCAGCAGCCTCTCGTGGGGGGCCGCGAACACCGGGGAGCTGTTTTTT. This translates into CASSLSWGAANTGELFF. This chain uses TRBV11-3 with TRBJ2-2, with D perhaps being TRBD1 or TRBD2 (6 bases each). CDR1 is SGHNT and CDR2 is YENEEA in the germline V gene. Trimming cost V 5 bases and J 0 bases, with 16 bases left between them. The CDR3 is 17 residues long.

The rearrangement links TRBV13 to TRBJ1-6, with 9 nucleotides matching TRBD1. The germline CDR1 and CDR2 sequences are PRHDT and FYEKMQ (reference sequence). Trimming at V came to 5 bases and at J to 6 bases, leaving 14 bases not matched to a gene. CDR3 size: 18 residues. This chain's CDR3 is CASSQYPGQGFTNSPLHF. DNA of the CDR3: TGTGCCAGCAGCCAATACCCGGGACAGGGATTTACTAATTCACCCCTCCACTTT.

The CDR3 region has the DNA TGTGCCAGCAGCCTGTCCGGACTATCCTCTAATGAAAAACTGTTTTTT. Its translation: CASSLSGLSSNEKLFF. The V and J genes are TRBV5-4 and TRBJ1-4; D unresolved. From germline, CDR1 is SGHNT and CDR2 YYREEE (reference sequence). Trimming cost V 4 bases and J 3 bases, with 16 bases left between them. The CDR3 contains 16 residues.

CDR3 DNA sequence: TGTGCCAGCAGGTGGGGTAGCAATCAGCCCCAGCATTTT. Translation gives CASRWGSNQPQHF. The rearrangement uses TRBV2 and TRBJ1-5, with unresolved D. The CDR3 consists of 13 residues. From germline, CDR1 is SNHLY and CDR2 FYNNEI. The germline V and J ends were trimmed by 6 bases and 0 bases, with 6 bases remaining between them.

CDR3: CASSLVSELYGYTF. CDR3 nucleotides: TGTGCCAGCAGCTTAGTCTCGGAGCTCTATGGCTACACCTTC. This rearrangement joins TRBV7-2 to TRBJ1-2; the D is unclear. Trimming cost V 1 base and J 4 bases, with 10 bases left between them. Germline V lookup: CDR1 SGHTA, CDR2 FQGNSA. This CDR3 region has 14 residues.

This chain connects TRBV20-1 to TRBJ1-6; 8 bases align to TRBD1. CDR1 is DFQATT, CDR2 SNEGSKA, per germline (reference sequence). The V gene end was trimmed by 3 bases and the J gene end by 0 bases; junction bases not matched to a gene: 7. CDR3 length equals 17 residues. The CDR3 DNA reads TGCAGTGCTAGTGAGCACAGGGGGAGCTCCTATAATTCACCCCTCCACTTT. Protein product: CSASEHRGSSYNSPLHF.

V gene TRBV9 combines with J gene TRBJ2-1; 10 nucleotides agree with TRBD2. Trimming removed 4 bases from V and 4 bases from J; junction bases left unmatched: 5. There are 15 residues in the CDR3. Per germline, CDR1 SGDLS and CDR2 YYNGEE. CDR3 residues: CASSIGTSAYNEQFF. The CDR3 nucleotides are TGTGCCAGCAGCATCGGGACTAGCGCGTACAATGAGCAGTTCTTC.

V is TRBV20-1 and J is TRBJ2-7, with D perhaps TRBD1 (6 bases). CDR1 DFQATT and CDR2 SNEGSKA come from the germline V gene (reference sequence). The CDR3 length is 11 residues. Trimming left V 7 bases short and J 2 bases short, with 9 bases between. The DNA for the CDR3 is TGCAGTGGCAGGGGAACCTACGAGCAGTACTTC. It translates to CSGRGTYEQYF.

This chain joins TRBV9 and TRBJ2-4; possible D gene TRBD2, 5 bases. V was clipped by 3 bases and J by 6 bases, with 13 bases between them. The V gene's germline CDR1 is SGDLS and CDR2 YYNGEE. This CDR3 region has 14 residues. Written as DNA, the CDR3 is TGTGCCAGCAGCGCTTACGGCGAGGGAAACATTCAGTACTTC. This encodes CASSAYGEGNIQYF.

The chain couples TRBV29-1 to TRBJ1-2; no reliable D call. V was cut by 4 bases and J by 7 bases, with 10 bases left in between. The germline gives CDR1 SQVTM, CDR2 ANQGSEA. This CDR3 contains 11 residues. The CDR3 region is CSVGGYGGYTF. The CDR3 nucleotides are TGCAGCGTTGGAGGGTACGGTGGCTACACCTTC.

This CDR3 is CASSPSSRRNEQFF. The CDR3 nucleotides read TGTGCCAGCAGCCCCTCTAGCCGCCGGAATGAGCAGTTCTTC. The genes are TRBV5-6 and TRBJ2-1; D possibly corresponds to TRBD2 (5 bases). The CDR3 is 14 amino acids. Germline assignment: CDR1 SGHDT and CDR2 YYEEEE. Trimming stripped 4 bases from V and 7 bases from J, with 15 bases between.

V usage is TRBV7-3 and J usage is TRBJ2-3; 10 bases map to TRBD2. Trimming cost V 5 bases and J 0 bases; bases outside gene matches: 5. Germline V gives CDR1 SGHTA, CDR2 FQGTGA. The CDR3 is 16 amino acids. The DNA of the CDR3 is TGTGCCAGCAGCAAGGGACTAGCGTTTAGCACAGATACGCAGTATTTT. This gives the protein CASSKGLAFSTDTQYF.